This T cell receptor beta chain originates from a study of blood T cells in healthy people across ages. Alongside a J-beta primer mix, a sample-barcoded 5' primer served in a second PCR lasting about 6 to 12 cycles. TCRdb reprocessed the 5' RACE reads with MiXCR, giving one entry per CDR3 protein. The repertoire holds roughly 1.7 million distinct CDR3 sequences, with roughly a third as singletons. The V end lost 4 bases, the J end lost 4 bases, and 14 bases lay between the germline ends. The V gene's germline CDR1 is SNHLY and CDR2 FYNNEI. The CDR3 covers 15 residues. The TCR was taken from a woman aged 25-40 years in good health. Sequencing was carried out using blood. This rearrangement joins TRBV2 to TRBJ1-5; tentative D call: TRBD1 (6 bases). In nucleotides, the CDR3 is TGTGCCAGCAGTGCGTCGACAGGCCATAATCAGCCCCAGCATTTT. Translated, it gives CASSASTGHNQPQHF.